This T cell receptor beta chain was captured by sequencing in a study of early T cells in non-severe SARS-CoV-2 infection. Study-level findings and limits: Matches to VDJdb favored anti-spike CD8 responses and missed private and CD4 specificities.

This clonotype has only a few counts. As yet, its antigen is unknown. TCRdb processed the 5' RACE reads anew with MiXCR; each CDR3 protein has one entry. This table has roughly 40,000 distinct CDR3 sequences, approximately 6% appearing once. Germline CDR1 MNHEY, CDR2 SVGAGI. The length of the CDR3 is 15 residues. V was trimmed by 5 bases and J by 0 bases, leaving 11 bases between them. The TCR sequence derives from an adult who was a healthcare worker with PCR-confirmed SARS-CoV-2 infection or an uninfected control (not recorded which). The sequenced sample consisted of whole blood. V and J are TRBV6-5 and TRBJ2-1, with D perhaps matching TRBD1 (5 bases). In DNA, the CDR3 is TGTGCCAGCAGTGTGACAGAGCTCTCCTACAATGAGCAGTTCTTC. Residues: CASSVTELSYNEQFF.